The entry below describes one T cell receptor (beta chain). Its antigen is not identified. Germline assignment: CDR1 DFQATT and CDR2 SNEGSKA (reference sequence). The CDR3 is 13 residues long. Trimming pared 4 bases from V and 2 bases from J, leaving 11 bases between. Template material for amplifying TCR beta CDR3 regions consisted of RNA transcripts. Using the HTBI primer set, a first-round RT-PCR was run on the TCR CDR3. Each CDR3 protein is one row after TCRdb ran MiXCR on the multiplex PCR reads. Seen here are roughly 840,000 distinct CDR3 sequences, roughly 37% observed once, and the top ten hold around 9.3%. These data belong to a study of T cells in Graves' hyperthyroidism and ophthalmopathy. Findings and limits, study-wide: The model's output predicted ophthalmopathy at a median of roughly seven months prior to onset.

The rearrangement links TRBV20-1 to TRBJ2-5; tentatively, D is TRBD2 (5 bases). The source of this sequence is a man aged 18 to 29 with Graves' hyperthyroidism. The sample was blood. The CDR3 DNA follows: TGCAGTGCTAACGGGGTGGGGCAAGAGACCCAGTACTTC. Translated: CSANGVGQETQYF.